The source of this TCR beta chain is a study of tumor-infiltrating lymphocytes in primary liver carcinoma. Study details: Tumor lesions were T1-T3 N0M0 and spanned roughly 4 to 11 cm. Study-wide findings and caveats: Tumors reached a significantly greater top-250-clone fraction than blood did (p = 0.039).

Synthesis of TCR beta cDNA was carried out from 500 ng total RNA with a constant-region primer. Three nested multiplex PCR rounds, a slightly modified ARM-PCR, produced the libraries for TCR beta. Two initial PCR rounds of around 9 cycles each paired TRBV1-TRBV30 forward primers with a C-beta reverse primer. TCRdb re-called the multiplex PCR reads with MiXCR, one entry per CDR3 protein. The sample lists tens of thousands of distinct CDR3 sequences, about 71% occurring once. Starting material for RNA and DNA co-extraction consisted of 20-30 mg of unsorted bulk tissue. These patients lived with chronic HBV infection and had never been treated. Per tumor, sampling covered five separate regions. The ends lost 5 bases at V and 4 bases at J; junction bases unmatched: 7. The germline gives CDR1 MNHNY, CDR2 SVGAGI (reference sequence). This CDR3 has 14 amino acids. Notes on this clonotype: The target antigen is unknown.

The sequence came from a man aged 35 to 55 with primary liver carcinoma and hepatitis B virus infection. The specimen was liver tumor tissue from sampling region 4. The subset was: tumor region T4, right-lateral pole. The chain has TRBV6-6 and TRBJ2-5; 7 bases fit TRBD1. Here the CDR3 DNA reads TGTGCCAGCAGTCTCCCGAACAGGGGAGAGACCCAGTACTTC. Protein product: CASSLPNRGETQYF.